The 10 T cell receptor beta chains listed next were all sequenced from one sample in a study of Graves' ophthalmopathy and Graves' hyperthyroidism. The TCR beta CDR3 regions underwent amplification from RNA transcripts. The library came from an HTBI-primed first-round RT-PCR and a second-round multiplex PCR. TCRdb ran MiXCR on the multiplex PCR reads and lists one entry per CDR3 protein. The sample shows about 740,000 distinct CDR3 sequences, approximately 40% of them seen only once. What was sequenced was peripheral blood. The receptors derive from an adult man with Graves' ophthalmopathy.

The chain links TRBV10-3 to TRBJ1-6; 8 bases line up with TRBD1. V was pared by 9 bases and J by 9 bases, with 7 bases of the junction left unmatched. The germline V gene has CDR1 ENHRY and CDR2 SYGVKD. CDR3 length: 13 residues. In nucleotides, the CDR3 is TGTGCCATGCGGACAGGGTTTATTTCACCCCTCCACTTT. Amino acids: CAMRTGFISPLHF.

The chain's CDR3 is CASTSGVNEQYF. The CDR3, as DNA: TGTGCCAGCACTTCAGGGGTCAACGAGCAGTACTTC. The J gene is TRBJ2-7, the V gene TRBV2; D is perhaps TRBD1 (6 bases). The V gene's germline CDR1 is SNHLY and CDR2 FYNNEI. The CDR3 totals 12 residues. The ends were cut back, 7 bases at V and 5 bases at J, with 12 bases in the middle.

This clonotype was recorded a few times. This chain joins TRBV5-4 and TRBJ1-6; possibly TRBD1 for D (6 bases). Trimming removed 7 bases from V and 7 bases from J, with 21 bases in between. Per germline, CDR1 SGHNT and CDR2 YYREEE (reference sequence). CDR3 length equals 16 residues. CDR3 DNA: TGTGCCAGCGGTAATCAGGGGATCGGCGGAAATTCACCCCTCCACTTT. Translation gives CASGNQGIGGNSPLHF.

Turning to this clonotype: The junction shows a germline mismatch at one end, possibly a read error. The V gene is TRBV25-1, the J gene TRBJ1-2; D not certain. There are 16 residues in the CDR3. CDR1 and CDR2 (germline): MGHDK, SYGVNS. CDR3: CACSALSRGFDYGYTF. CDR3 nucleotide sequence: TGTGCCTGCAGTGCCCTCTCAAGAGGGTTCGACTATGGCTACACCTTC.

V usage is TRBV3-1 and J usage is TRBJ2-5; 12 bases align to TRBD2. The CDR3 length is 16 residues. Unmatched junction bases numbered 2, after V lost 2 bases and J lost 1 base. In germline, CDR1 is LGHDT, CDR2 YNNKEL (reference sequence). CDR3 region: CASSQSTSGGQETQYF. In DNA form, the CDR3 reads TGTGCCAGCAGCCAATCGACTAGCGGGGGCCAAGAGACCCAGTACTTC.

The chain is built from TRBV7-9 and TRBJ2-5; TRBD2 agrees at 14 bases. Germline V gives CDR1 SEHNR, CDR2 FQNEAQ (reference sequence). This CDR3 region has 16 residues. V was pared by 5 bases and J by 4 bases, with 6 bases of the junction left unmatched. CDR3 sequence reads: CASSLGTSGGGETQYF. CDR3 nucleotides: TGTGCCAGCAGCCTCGGGACTAGCGGGGGTGGAGAGACCCAGTACTTC. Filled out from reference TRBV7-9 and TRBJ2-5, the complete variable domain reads DTGVSQNPRHKITKRGQNVTFRCDPISEHNRLYWYRQTLGQGPEFLTYFQNEAQLEKSRLLSDRFSAERPKGSFSTLEIQRTEQGDSAMYLCASSLGTSGGGETQYFGPGTRLLVL.

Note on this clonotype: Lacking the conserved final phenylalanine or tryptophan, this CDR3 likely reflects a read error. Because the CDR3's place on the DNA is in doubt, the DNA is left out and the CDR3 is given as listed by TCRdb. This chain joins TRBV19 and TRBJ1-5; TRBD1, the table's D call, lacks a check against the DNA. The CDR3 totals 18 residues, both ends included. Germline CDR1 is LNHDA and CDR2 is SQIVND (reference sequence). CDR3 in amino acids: CASSIVIGTGYRNQPRPR.

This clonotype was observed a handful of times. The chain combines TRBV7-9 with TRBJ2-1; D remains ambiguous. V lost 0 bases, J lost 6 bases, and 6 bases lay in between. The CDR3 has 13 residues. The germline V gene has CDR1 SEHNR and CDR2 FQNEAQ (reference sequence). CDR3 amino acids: CASSLAETNEQFF. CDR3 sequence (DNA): TGTGCCAGCAGCTTAGCGGAAACCAATGAGCAGTTCTTC.

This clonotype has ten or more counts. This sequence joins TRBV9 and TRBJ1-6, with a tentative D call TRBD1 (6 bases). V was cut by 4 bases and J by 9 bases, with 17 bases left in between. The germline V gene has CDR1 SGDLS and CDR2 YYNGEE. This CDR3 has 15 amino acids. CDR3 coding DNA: TGTGCCAGCAGCCAAGGACTCACAGGGAGTTCACCCCTCCACTTT. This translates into CASSQGLTGSSPLHF. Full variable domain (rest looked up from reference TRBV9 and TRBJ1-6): DSGVTQTPKHLITATGQRVTLRCSPRSGDLSVYWYQQSLDQGLQFLIQYYNGEERAKGNILERFSAQQFPDLHSELNLSSLELGDSALYFCASSQGLTGSSPLHFGNGTRLTVT.

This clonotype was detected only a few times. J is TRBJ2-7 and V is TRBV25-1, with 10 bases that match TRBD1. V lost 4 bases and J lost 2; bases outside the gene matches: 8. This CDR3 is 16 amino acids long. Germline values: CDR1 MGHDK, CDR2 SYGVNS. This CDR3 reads CASSARGQGSPYEQYF. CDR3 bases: TGTGCCAGCAGTGCTAGGGGACAGGGGAGTCCCTACGAGCAGTACTTC.